A single sample is the source of the 5 T cell receptor beta chains below, sequenced in a study of cytomegalovirus exposure and HLA in healthy donors. Primers: 60 Vbeta forward and 13 Jbeta reverse. Here immunoSEQ multiplex PCR was the method, and the copy in TCRdb shows in-frame clones only, minus some. This table has approximately 130,000 clones, around 83% appearing once. Sequenced input: PBMCs. These TCRs come from a woman aged 25 to 39 in good health and CMV-seropositive.

This rearrangement joins TRBV10-1 to TRBJ2-1; 9 positions agree with TRBD2. V trimming: 8 bases; J trimming: 9 bases; junction bases outside the gene matches: 20. Germline V gives CDR1 WNHNN, CDR2 SYGVQD (reference sequence). CDR3 length: 17 amino acids. CDR3 bases: TGCGCCAGCCCCTCCGTAGCTGGCGGGGGGGCCTTGAGTGAGCAGTTCTTC. Translated, it gives CASPSVAGGGALSEQFF.

This chain uses TRBV4-1 with TRBJ2-1; 10 nucleotides align to TRBD1. The CDR3 has 16 residues. CDR1 is MGHRA, CDR2 YSYEKL, per germline. V shed 2 bases and J 10 bases; nucleotides not matched to a gene: 11. The CDR3 is CASSQRGQGNTGEQFF. The CDR3 DNA reads as TGCGCCAGCAGCCAAAGGGGACAGGGGAACACAGGGGAGCAGTTCTTC.

V is TRBV2 and J is TRBJ2-5; TRBD1 agrees at 12 bases. This CDR3 region has 18 residues. The J segment lost 4 bases and the V segment lost 6 bases, leaving 15 bases of the junction unmatched. CDR1 is SNHLY and CDR2 is FYNNEI in the germline V gene. In DNA, the CDR3 is TGTGCCAGCAGCACCCCGGGACAGGGGGCCCATTGGGGAGAGACCCAGTACTTC. Translating gives CASSTPGQGAHWGETQYF. The complete variable domain, with remaining parts taken from reference TRBV2 and TRBJ2-5, reads EPEVTQTPSHQVTQMGQEVILRCVPISNHLYFYWYRQILGQKVEFLVSFYNNEISEKSEIFDDQFSVERPDGSNFTLKIRSTKLEDSAMYFCASSTPGQGAHWGETQYFGPGTRLLVL.

This rearrangement joins TRBV5-6 to TRBJ1-4; 8 nucleotides align to TRBD1. The germline gives CDR1 SGHDT, CDR2 YYEEEE. The CDR3 sequence is 13 residues long. V dropped 0 bases and J dropped 10; count of bases not matched to a gene: 2. In nucleotides, the CDR3 is TGTGCCAGCAGCTTGGGACAGGGGTTAAAACTGTTTTTT. Its translation is CASSLGQGLKLFF.

The chain recombines TRBV2 with TRBJ2-2, with 7 bases that match TRBD2. The CDR3 has 16 amino acids. Germline values: CDR1 SNHLY, CDR2 FYNNEI. Trimming at V came to 5 bases and at J to 3 bases, leaving 9 bases not matched to a gene. CDR3 bases: TGTGCCAGCAGTCCGGCTGGAGGGAGGGACACCGGGGAGCTGTTTTTT. It encodes CASSPAGGRDTGELFF.